One and the same sample provided the 4 T cell receptor beta chains below, sequenced in a study of blood T cells in healthy people across ages. Sample-barcoded 5' priming and a J-beta primer mix drove a second PCR of about 6 to 12 cycles. In TCRdb, the 5' RACE reads were re-called with MiXCR into one record per CDR3 protein. Of about 680,000 distinct CDR3 sequences detected, around 49% appear once; the ten largest clones hold under 35%. Sequenced: blood. These receptors all stem from a woman in her fifties or sixties in good health.

This clonotype occurred a few times. The V and J genes are TRBV6-2 or TRBV6-3 and TRBJ1-6; D unresolved. The CDR3 runs to 15 residues. Per germline, CDR1 MNHEY and CDR2 SVGEGT. V lost 6 bases and J 10 bases, leaving 19 bases between the germline ends. In nucleotides, the CDR3 is TGTGCCAGCAGCACAACGACTGGAGAGGGATCACCCCTCCACTTT. Its protein is CASSTTTGEGSPLHF.

The chain links TRBV9 to TRBJ1-4; a weak D match, TRBD1 (6 bases). V was cut by 2 bases and J by 8 bases, with 10 bases left in between. From germline, CDR1 is SGDLS and CDR2 YYNGEE. The CDR3 is 13 amino acids. The CDR3 loop reads CASSVSRGEKLFF. The DNA for the CDR3 is TGTGCCAGCAGCGTGAGCAGGGGAGAAAAACTGTTTTTT.

At least ten counts were recorded for this clonotype. V gene TRBV2 combines with J gene TRBJ2-3; 7 nucleotides line up with TRBD1. Looked up from germline, CDR1 is SNHLY and CDR2 is FYNNEI. The CDR3 has 13 residues. V trimming: 7 bases; J trimming: 4 bases; junction bases outside the gene matches: 5. CDR3 sequence reads: CASTWTGPDTQYF. The CDR3 DNA reads TGTGCCAGCACGTGGACAGGTCCAGATACGCAGTATTTT. Drawing the rest from reference TRBV2 and TRBJ2-3, the complete variable domain is EPEVTQTPSHQVTQMGQEVILRCVPISNHLYFYWYRQILGQKVEFLVSFYNNEISEKSEIFDDQFSVERPDGSNFTLKIRSTKLEDSAMYFCASTWTGPDTQYFGPGTRLTVL.

This clonotype was picked up a small number of times. The rearrangement uses TRBV20-1 and TRBJ2-5; the D is unclear. The DNA end lines up better with TRBJ2-7; the J call may be wrong. The CDR3 has 13 amino acids. CDR1 is DFQATT, CDR2 SNEGSKA, per germline (reference sequence). CDR3 region: CSAKKGLTYEQYF. Here the CDR3 DNA reads TGCAGTGCGAAGAAGGGTTTAACCTACGAGCAGTACTTC.